This T cell receptor beta chain was found in a study of T cell changes during pregnancy in multiple sclerosis. Sequencing was performed with immunoSEQ multiplex PCR; in TCRdb, only in-frame clones are kept and a portion is missing. The repertoire holds 50,000 or so clones, with just over 90% as singletons. This CDR3 is 14 amino acids long. CDR1 is MDHEN and CDR2 is SYDVKM in the germline V gene. V trimming: 4 bases; J trimming: 4 bases; junction bases outside the gene matches: 2. Sample: CD4+ T cells from peripheral blood mononuclear cells, taken before pregnancy. J is TRBJ1-3 and V is TRBV28, with TRBD1 matching 9 bases. The receptor was isolated from a female donor with multiple sclerosis, enrolled in a pregnancy study. In nucleotides, the CDR3 is TGTGCCAGCAGTTATACAGGGGGCGGAAACACCATATATTTT. Translating it yields CASSYTGGGNTIYF.